These T cell receptor beta chains were read from a single sample in a study of cytomegalovirus exposure and HLA in healthy donors. TCRdb's table, derived via immunoSEQ multiplex PCR, lists solely in-frame clones and lacks some. Of 100,000 to 140,000 clones listed, 82% were seen once; the top ten hold approximately 2.5%. The source material was PBMCs. These receptors all stem from a man aged 25-40 years in good health and CMV-seropositive. CDR3s leave out the opening cysteine and the closing phenylalanine or tryptophan.

V	J	CDR3
TRBV4-1	TRBJ2-6	ASSQEMSGATGANVLT
TRBV5-1	TRBJ2-7	ASSWATGGAGYEQY
TRBV5-1	TRBJ1-4	ATSTGPTNEKLF
TRBV10-2	TRBJ1-5	ASSDRVGNQPQH
TRBV7-9	TRBJ1-5	ASSSDRTDQPQH
TRBV9	TRBJ2-1	ASSVGTSGWQF
TRBV5-4	TRBJ2-7	ASSTKRGPEQY
TRBV7-3	TRBJ1-1	ASSLRRGTEAF
TRBV7-2	TRBJ2-4	ASRSGTLLAKNIQY
TRBV6-5	TRBJ2-1	ASSQSGEGYNEQF
TRBV14	TRBJ2-1	ASSLLSSYNEQF
TRBV6-5	TRBJ2-7	ASNFYEQY
TRBV10-1	TRBJ2-2	ASSGDKHQLF
TRBV5-6	TRBJ2-2	ASSLRITANTGELF
TRBV14	TRBJ1-2	ASSQGGYGHYGYT
TRBV11-2	TRBJ1-2	ASKDSNYGYT
TRBV2	TRBJ2-7	ASSEGRGSYEQY
TRBV6-1	TRBJ1-1	ASRRGQGNTEAF
TRBV6-5	TRBJ1-4	ASSYSSLRGDEKLF
TRBV6-1	TRBJ2-2	AGSEPVAGGTGELF
TRBV27	TRBJ2-5	ASRGAQETQY
TRBV29-1	TRBJ2-7	SVEGSGDEQY
TRBV5-5	TRBJ1-2	ASSWRDPGTGGKGYT
TRBV7-6	TRBJ1-6	ASSSRGGTPLH
TRBV4-2	TRBJ2-7	ASSQEAGGPSYEQY
TRBV9	TRBJ2-1	ASSVGGAGRHNEQF
TRBV6-6	TRBJ2-2	ASSHRGPNTGELF
TRBV7-6	TRBJ2-5	ASSSVAVQETQY
TRBV4-2	TRBJ2-1	ASSEGLTPYNEQF
TRBV30	TRBJ1-6	AGTGGASPLH
TRBV6-6	TRBJ2-7	ASSWGHNYEQY
TRBV9	TRBJ2-3	ASSVRAGTDTQY
TRBV7-2	TRBJ1-2	ASSVGTGFYGHT
TRBV7-6	TRBJ2-7	ASSLVFSNLQGQY
TRBV5-1	TRBJ1-1	ASSRITRDTEAF
TRBV6-6	TRBJ1-6	ASTRAPGQGAPLH
TRBV6-5	TRBJ2-7	ASYGGSGEQY
TRBV30	TRBJ1-6	AWSRRGSSYNSPLH
TRBV6-5	TRBJ1-4	ASSSEVLPDNEKLF
TRBV30	TRBJ1-5	AWSNGFGQPQH
TRBV2	TRBJ1-3	ASKDLAGSGNTIY
TRBV5-6	TRBJ1-1	ASSLMELTEAF
TRBV6-1	TRBJ1-4	ASSDRGSEKLF
TRBV2	TRBJ1-6	ASIRDREKPLH